These 13 T cell receptor beta chains were sequenced from one sample in a study of OX40 agonist ivuxolimab in advanced cancers. Profiled with immunoSEQ multiplex PCR; TCRdb holds only in-frame clones, not every one. The sample carries some 25,000 clones, about 70% recorded once. Material: CD4+ or CD8+ T cells sorted from blood, obtained in a trial of the OX40 agonist ivuxolimab. The receptors originated from an adult with an advanced solid tumor such as melanoma, head and neck, liver or kidney cancer.

The V call is TRBV6-6, the J call TRBJ2-7, with D perhaps matching TRBD1 or TRBD2 (5 bases each). Trimming stripped 2 bases from V and 0 bases from J, with 14 bases between. Germline V gene data show CDR1 as MNHNY and CDR2 as SVGAGI (reference sequence). The CDR3 contains 16 residues. As DNA, the CDR3 is TGTGCCAGCAGTTACCTCGGGACGGCCAACTCCTACGAGCAGTACTTC. Its protein product is CASSYLGTANSYEQYF.

V and J are TRBV7-3 and TRBJ2-2; tentative D call: TRBD2 (6 bases). CDR3 length equals 15 residues. CDR1 and CDR2 (germline): SGHTA, FQGTGA. V was pared by 2 bases and J by 4 bases, with 11 bases between. In DNA form, the CDR3 reads TGTGCCAGCAGCTTATCGGGGGACGGCACCGGGGAGCTGTTTTTT. It specifies CASSLSGDGTGELFF.

The J gene is TRBJ2-2, the V gene TRBV7-8; no clear D gene. CDR3 size: 13 residues. Germline CDR1 and CDR2: SGHVS and FQNEAQ. Trimming took off 5 bases at V and 5 bases at J, with 9 bases between the two ends. CDR3 nucleotides: TGTGCCAGCAGCCCCCCAAGGACCGGGGAGCTGTTTTTT. Its protein is CASSPPRTGELFF.

This clone came up once. V usage is TRBV10-2 and J usage is TRBJ2-7; maybe TRBD2 (6 bases). The CDR3 is 16 residues long. Per the germline V gene, CDR1 is WSHSY and CDR2 is SAAADI. The germline V and J ends were trimmed by 0 bases and 3 bases, with 15 bases remaining between them. The CDR3 coding sequence is TGCGCCAGCAGTGAGTCCAGAAGACTAGGAGGCTACGAGCAGTACTTC. Its translation is CASSESRRLGGYEQYF.

This chain connects TRBV11-2 to TRBJ2-1; TRBD1 agrees at 7 bases. V was clipped by 5 bases and J by 8 bases; unmatched bases: 12. Germline V gives CDR1 SGHAT, CDR2 FQNNGV. The CDR3 runs 15 residues. The CDR3 DNA reads as TGTGCCAGCAGCGAAACGACAGGGAGCATCTATGAGCAGTTCTTC. This gives the protein CASSETTGSIYEQFF.

The chain has TRBV4-2 and TRBJ1-2; D unresolved. Looked up from germline, CDR1 is LGHNA and CDR2 is YNFKEQ. This CDR3 has 15 residues. V was trimmed by 0 bases and J by 7 bases, leaving 15 bases between them. CDR3 DNA sequence: TGTGCCAGCAGCCAAGATCCGGCCGTGCGGTCTGGCTACACCTTC. Translated: CASSQDPAVRSGYTF.

The chain couples TRBV18 to TRBJ1-5, with D maybe TRBD1 (5 bases). CDR1 is KGHSH, CDR2 LQKENI, per germline. The CDR3 totals 14 residues. Trimming pared 3 bases from V and 3 bases from J, leaving 9 bases between. In DNA, the CDR3 is TGTGCCAGCTCACCCGGGACCGTCAATCAGCCCCAGCATTTT. Its protein is CASSPGTVNQPQHF.

V usage is TRBV5-1 and J usage is TRBJ2-5, with TRBD1 identical over 7 bases. Germline-derived CDR1 and CDR2 are SGHRS and YFSETQ. Losses at the gene ends were 2 bases for V and 3 bases for J; bases not matched to a gene: 1. This CDR3 spans 13 amino acids. The CDR3 sequence: CASSLGTEETQYF. The CDR3 nucleotides are TGCGCCAGCAGCTTAGGGACAGAAGAGACCCAGTACTTC.

The chain employs TRBV9 and TRBJ2-3, with 12 positions matching TRBD2. The CDR3 extends over 16 amino acids. The V segment lost 4 bases and the J segment 4 bases; nucleotides outside the gene matches: 7. Germline-derived CDR1 and CDR2 are SGDLS and YYNGEE. The chain's CDR3 is CASSPRLAGASDTQYF. The CDR3 DNA reads as TGTGCCAGCAGCCCGCGACTAGCGGGGGCCTCAGATACGCAGTATTTT. The whole variable domain, filled in from reference TRBV9 and TRBJ2-3, reads DSGVTQTPKHLITATGQRVTLRCSPRSGDLSVYWYQQSLDQGLQFLIQYYNGEERAKGNILERFSAQQFPDLHSELNLSSLELGDSALYFCASSPRLAGASDTQYFGPGTRLTVL.

The chain links TRBV9 to TRBJ2-1; 9 nucleotides line up with TRBD2. CDR3 size: 15 residues. J was trimmed by 2 bases and V by 2 bases; bases with no gene match: 2. CDR1 SGDLS and CDR2 YYNGEE come from the germline V gene. CDR3 nucleotides: TGTGCCAGCAGCGTGGGACTAGCAACCTACAATGAGCAGTTCTTC. Translating gives CASSVGLATYNEQFF.

A remark on this clone: The junction does not match germline at one end; this may be a read error. J is TRBJ2-7 and V is TRBV5-6; perhaps D is TRBD1 or TRBD2 (7 bases each). Germline assignment: CDR1 SGHDT and CDR2 YYEEEE. This CDR3 comprises 12 residues. CDR3 coding DNA: TGTGCCAGCAGCTTGGGGGGAGGGGGCCCAATCTTC. The encoded protein is CASSLGGGGPIF.

The chain carries TRBV11-1 and TRBJ1-2; 10 bases map to TRBD1. The V segment lost 1 base and the J segment 4 bases; nucleotides outside the gene matches: 0. The V gene's germline CDR1 is SGHAT and CDR2 FQDESV (reference sequence). The CDR3 loop spans 14 amino acids. CDR3 in amino acids: CASSLGQGAYGYTF. The CDR3, as DNA: TGTGCCAGCAGCTTAGGACAGGGGGCCTATGGCTACACCTTC.

This chain links TRBV6-6 with TRBJ1-6, with TRBD1 matching 9 bases. The CDR3 contains 16 residues. Germline trimming cut 2 bases from V and 7 bases from J; bases unmatched to any gene: 6. CDR1 and CDR2 from the germline V gene are MNHNY and SVGAGI (reference sequence). CDR3 sequence reads: CASSYHPTGGNSPLHF. Written as DNA, the CDR3 is TGTGCCAGCAGTTACCACCCGACAGGGGGAAATTCACCCCTCCACTTT.